This note documents a single TCR beta chain sequence. This record comes from a study of blood T cell repertoires in COVID-19. Background on the study: Collection of acute and convalescent COVID-19 samples took place in the United States, Italy and Spain. Sources were T cells, B-cell-depleted T cells, or PBMCs; the material itself was cDNA or gDNA.

Authors' analysis steps: Reference gene primers were amplified, and this amplification served to estimate nucleated cell counts. The data were produced by immunoSEQ multiplex PCR, yet TCRdb's version contains in-frame clones alone and is incomplete. The V and J calls and the clone size are those of that table, but D and trimming were determined from the DNA. Of under 200,000 clones listed, about four fifths are singletons. This CDR3 is built from 13 residues. The germline CDR1 and CDR2 sequences are LGHDT and YNNKEL (reference sequence). Trimming removed 1 base from V and 13 bases from J, with 16 bases in between.

This chain connects TRBV3-1 (or the pseudogene TRBV3-2) to TRBJ1-1, with unresolved D. Sequencing input: peripheral blood. This clonotype was obtained from a middle-aged woman with acute or convalescent COVID-19. The CDR3 nucleotides read TGTGCCAGCAGCCAAGCGGTGCGGGGAATCTTTTTCTTT. Its translation: CASSQAVRGIFFF.